The rows below give T cell receptor beta chains drawn from one sample of a study of blood T cell repertoires in COVID-19. The data were produced by immunoSEQ multiplex PCR, yet TCRdb's version contains in-frame clones alone and is incomplete. The sample lists fewer than 75,000 clones, around 87% occurring once. Sequenced sample: peripheral blood. These receptor sequences come from a man in his sixties with active or convalescent COVID-19. The CDR3 runs from the conserved cysteine through the conserved F or W. A D gene is named only where the DNA matches it firmly. Size is omitted from some rows. Given values are once, few, many or a class for expanded clones.

clone_size,j_call,d_call,v_call,cdr3_aa,cdr3_nt
NA,TRBJ1-2,TRBD1,TRBV6-1,CASSEWRRTGGRGYTF,TGTGCCAGCAGTGAATGGCGGAGGACAGGGGGTCGTGGCTACACCTTC
NA,TRBJ1-2,NA,TRBV5-6,CASSLGDRGYTF,TGTGCCAGCAGCTTAGGGGATCGCGGCTACACCTTC
NA,TRBJ2-5,NA,TRBV15,CATSRSKTFLPETQYF,TGTGCCACCAGCAGATCAAAGACATTCCTACCGGAGACCCAGTACTTC
few,TRBJ2-1,TRBD2,TRBV12-5,CASGLTGRAGDEQFF,TGTGCTAGTGGTTTGACCGGCAGGGCGGGGGATGAGCAGTTCTTC
NA,TRBJ2-1,TRBD2,TRBV7-9,CASSHWGLAGGKQEQFF,TGTGCCAGCAGCCACTGGGGACTAGCGGGAGGTAAGCAAGAGCAGTTCTTC
NA,TRBJ1-1,TRBD1,TRBV18,CASSPVAGGMNTEAFF,TGTGCCAGCTCACCAGTGGCAGGGGGGATGAACACTGAAGCTTTCTTT
NA,TRBJ2-5,TRBD2,TRBV7-9,CASSNSGGTKTQYF,TGTGCCAGCAGCAATAGCGGGGGCACCAAGACCCAGTACTTC
NA,TRBJ1-2,TRBD1,TRBV18,CASSPGQGHGYTF,TGTGCCAGCTCACCCGGACAGGGGCACGGCTACACCTTC
NA,TRBJ2-7,NA,TRBV5-1,CASRRDGSSYEQYF,TGCGCCAGCAGGCGGGACGGAAGCTCCTACGAGCAGTACTTC
NA,TRBJ2-3,NA,TRBV12-5,CASGADTDTQYF,TGTGCTTCTGGAGCGGACACAGATACGCAGTATTTT
NA,TRBJ2-7,NA,TRBV3-1/TRBV3-2,CASSHLDSYEQYF,TGTGCCAGCAGCCATTTGGACAGCTACGAGCAGTACTTC
NA,TRBJ1-2,NA,TRBV28,CASSLQGKANYGYTF,TGTGCCAGCAGTCTCCAGGGGAAAGCTAACTATGGCTACACCTTC
NA,TRBJ2-1,TRBD2,TRBV2,CASSEGAGGVNEQFF,TGTGCCAGCAGTGAAGGGGCGGGAGGGGTAAATGAGCAGTTCTTC
NA,TRBJ2-1,TRBD1,TRBV10-3,CAGGQGAEFEQFF,TGTGCCGGCGGGCAGGGGGCAGAATTTGAGCAGTTCTTC
NA,TRBJ2-7,NA,TRBV10-3,CATYSEGAGYEQYF,TGTGCCACCTACTCGGAGGGGGCGGGTTACGAGCAGTACTTC
few,TRBJ2-7,TRBD2,TRBV18,CASSPGLAGFGQYF,TGTGCCAGCTCACCCGGACTAGCTGGGTTCGGGCAGTACTTC
once,TRBJ2-2,TRBD1,TRBV4-3,CASSPGTGANTGELFF,TGCGCCAGCAGCCCGGGAACAGGGGCGAACACCGGGGAGCTGTTTTTT
NA,TRBJ2-7,NA,TRBV7-2,CASSLRAEQYF,TGTGCCAGCAGCTTGAGGGCCGAGCAGTACTTC
once,TRBJ2-6,NA,TRBV5-4,CASSFGGSGANVLTF,TGTGCCAGCAGCTTTGGGGGGTCCGGGGCCAACGTCCTGACTTTC
NA,TRBJ2-1,NA,TRBV5-4,CASNREQGWEQFF,TGTGCCAGCAACCGCGAACAGGGCTGGGAGCAGTTCTTC
NA,TRBJ2-1,TRBD2,TRBV10-1,CASQGLAGDNEQFF,TGCGCCAGCCAAGGACTAGCGGGGGACAATGAGCAGTTCTTC
NA,TRBJ1-5,NA,TRBV19,CASMVGQTGVGQPQHF,TGTGCCAGTATGGTCGGACAGACTGGAGTAGGTCAGCCCCAGCATTTT
NA,TRBJ1-4,TRBD1,TRBV11-3,CASSITRGKGATNEKLFF,TGTGCCAGCAGCATTACCAGGGGGAAGGGAGCAACTAATGAAAAACTGTTTTTT
once,TRBJ2-4,NA,TRBV18,CASSQEAAGDQYF,TGTGCCAGCTCCCAAGAGGCTGCGGGTGATCAGTACTTC
NA,TRBJ1-5,TRBD1,TRBV10-1,CASTWDRGSVYSNQPQHF,TGCGCCAGCACCTGGGACAGGGGGTCCGTTTATAGCAATCAGCCCCAGCATTTT
once,TRBJ1-1,NA,TRBV5-1,CASRVGLNTEAFF,TGCGCCAGCAGAGTCGGTCTGAACACTGAAGCTTTCTTT
NA,TRBJ1-2,TRBD1,TRBV14,CASSPDRLSYTF,TGTGCCAGCAGCCCGGACAGGCTGAGCTACACCTTC
NA,TRBJ2-7,NA,TRBV19,CASSIVYGSNEQYF,TGTGCCAGTAGTATAGTATACGGGTCCAACGAGCAGTACTTC
NA,TRBJ1-3,TRBD1,TRBV19,CASSFLSTGNGNTIYF,TGTGCCAGTAGTTTTCTCTCGACAGGGAATGGAAACACCATATATTTT